This section outlines one T cell receptor beta chain sequence together with its context. The entry originates in a study of blood T cell repertoires in COVID-19. The overall study: Samples of COVID-19 (acute and convalescent) were obtained from the United States, Italy and Spain. The analysed material was cDNA or gDNA that came from T cells, B-cell-depleted T cells, or PBMCs.

Only in-frame clones appear in the TCRdb table, and some are missing; sequencing was by immunoSEQ multiplex PCR. The data hold about 370,000 clones, with 80% to 90% observed a single time. Sequencing used peripheral blood. The sequence derives from a woman under 40 with COVID-19, enrolled during active disease.

The CDR3 spells CASRSVNEYGYTF. The DNA for the CDR3 is TGTGCCAGCAGGTCCGTCAATGAGTATGGCTACACCTTC. The rearrangement links TRBV6-5 to TRBJ1-2; D ambiguous. V was cut by 6 bases and J by 5 bases, with 13 bases left in between. The CDR3 sequence is 13 residues long. Germline lookup yields CDR1 MNHEY and CDR2 SVGAGI.